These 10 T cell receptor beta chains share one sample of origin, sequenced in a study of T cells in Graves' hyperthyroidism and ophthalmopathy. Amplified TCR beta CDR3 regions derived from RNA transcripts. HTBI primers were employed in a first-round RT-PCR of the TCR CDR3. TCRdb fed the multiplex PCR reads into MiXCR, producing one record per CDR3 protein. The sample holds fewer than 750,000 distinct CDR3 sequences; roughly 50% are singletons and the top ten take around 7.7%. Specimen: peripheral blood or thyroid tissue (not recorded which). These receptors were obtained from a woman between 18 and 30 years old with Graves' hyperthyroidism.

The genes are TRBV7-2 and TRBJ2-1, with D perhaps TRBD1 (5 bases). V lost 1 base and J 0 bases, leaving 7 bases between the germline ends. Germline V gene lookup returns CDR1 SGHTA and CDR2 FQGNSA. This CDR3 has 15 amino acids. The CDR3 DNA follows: TGTGCCAGCAGCTTAGAGGGGCCCTCCTACAATGAGCAGTTCTTC. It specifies CASSLEGPSYNEQFF.

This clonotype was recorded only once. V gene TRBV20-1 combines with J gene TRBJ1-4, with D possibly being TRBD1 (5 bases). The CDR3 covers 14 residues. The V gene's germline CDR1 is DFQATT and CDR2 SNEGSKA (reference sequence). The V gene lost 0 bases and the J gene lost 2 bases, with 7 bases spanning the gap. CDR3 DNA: TGCAGTGCTAGAGATGGGGGGACTAATGAAAAACTGTTTTTT. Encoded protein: CSARDGGTNEKLFF.

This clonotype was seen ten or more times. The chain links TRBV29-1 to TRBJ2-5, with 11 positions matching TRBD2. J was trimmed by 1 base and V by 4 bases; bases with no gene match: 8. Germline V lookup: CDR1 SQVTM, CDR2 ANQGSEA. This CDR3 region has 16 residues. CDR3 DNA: TGCAGCGTTGTTTTGCTACTAGCGGGAGCCCAAGAGACCCAGTACTTC. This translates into CSVVLLLAGAQETQYF. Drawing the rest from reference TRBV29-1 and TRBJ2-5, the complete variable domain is SAVISQKPSRDICQRGTSLTIQCQVDSQVTMMFWYRQQPGQSLTLIATANQGSEATYESGFVIDKFPISRPNLTFSTLTVSNMSPEDSSIYLCSVVLLLAGAQETQYFGPGTRLLVL.

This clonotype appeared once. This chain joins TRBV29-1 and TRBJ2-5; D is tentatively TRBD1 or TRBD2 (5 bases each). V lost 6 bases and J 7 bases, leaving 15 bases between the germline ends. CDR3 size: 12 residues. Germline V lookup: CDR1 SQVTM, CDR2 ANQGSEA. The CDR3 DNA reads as TGCAGCGTGGGGGACGGTCGGGGGACCCAGTACTTC. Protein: CSVGDGRGTQYF.

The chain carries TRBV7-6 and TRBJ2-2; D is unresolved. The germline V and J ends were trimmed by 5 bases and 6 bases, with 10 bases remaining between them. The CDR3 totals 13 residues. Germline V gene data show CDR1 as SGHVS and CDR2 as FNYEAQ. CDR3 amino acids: CASSTLLAGELFF. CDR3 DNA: TGTGCCAGCAGCACCCTATTAGCCGGGGAGCTGTTTTTT.

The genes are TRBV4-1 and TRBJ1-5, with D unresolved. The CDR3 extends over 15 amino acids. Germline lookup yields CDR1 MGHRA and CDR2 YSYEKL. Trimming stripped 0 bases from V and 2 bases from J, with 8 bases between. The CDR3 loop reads CASSQDRSGNQPQHF. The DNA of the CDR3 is TGCGCCAGCAGCCAAGATCGGTCAGGCAATCAGCCCCAGCATTTT.

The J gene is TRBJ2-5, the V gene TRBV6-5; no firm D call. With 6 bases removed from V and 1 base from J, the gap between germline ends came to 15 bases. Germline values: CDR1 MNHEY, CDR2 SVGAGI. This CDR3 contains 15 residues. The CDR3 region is CASRPDGRIQETQYF. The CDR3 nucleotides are TGTGCCAGCAGACCAGACGGACGGATCCAAGAGACCCAGTACTTC.

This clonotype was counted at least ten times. CDR3 sequence: CASSILDRDTEAFF. In DNA form, the CDR3 reads TGTGCCAGCAGCATCCTGGACAGGGACACTGAAGCTTTCTTT. V and J are TRBV7-8 and TRBJ1-1, with TRBD1 matching 8 bases. The CDR3 length is 14 residues. Losses at the gene ends were 5 bases for V and 3 bases for J; bases not matched to a gene: 5. Germline CDR1 SGHVS, CDR2 FQNEAQ.

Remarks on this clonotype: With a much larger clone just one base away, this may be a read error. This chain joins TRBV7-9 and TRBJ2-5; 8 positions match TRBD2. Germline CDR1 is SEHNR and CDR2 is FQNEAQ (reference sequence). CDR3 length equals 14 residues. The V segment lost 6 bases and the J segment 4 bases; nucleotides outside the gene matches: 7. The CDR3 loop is CASRPGGERETQYF. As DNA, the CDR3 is TGTGCCAGCAGACCCGGGGGGGAACGAGAGACCCAGTACTTC. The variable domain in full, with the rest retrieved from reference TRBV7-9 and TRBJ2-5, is DTGVSQNPRHKITKRGQNVTFRCDPISEHNRLYWYRQTLGQGPEFLTYFQNEAQLEKSRLLSDRFSAERPKGSFSTLEIQRTEQGDSAMYLCASRPGGERETQYFGPGTRLLVL.

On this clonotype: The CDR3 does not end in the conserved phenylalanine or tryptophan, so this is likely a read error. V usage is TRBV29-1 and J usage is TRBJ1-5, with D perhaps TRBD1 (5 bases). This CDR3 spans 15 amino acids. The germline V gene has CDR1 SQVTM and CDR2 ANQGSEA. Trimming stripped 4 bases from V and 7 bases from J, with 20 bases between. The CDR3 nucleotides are TGCAGCGTTGTACAGGACGGGCTAGAGGGCCAGCCCCAGCATCTT. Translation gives CSVVQDGLEGQPQHL.